This TCR beta chain was observed in a study of T cells after yellow fever vaccination. There are a few counts of this clonotype. The CDR3 is made up of 15 amino acids. CDR1 SGHAT and CDR2 FQDESV come from the germline V gene (reference sequence). The V end was cut by 6 bases, the J end by 0 bases, with 15 bases between. Using its own MiXCR run on the 5' RACE reads, TCRdb lists one record per CDR3 protein. The sample has about 170,000 distinct CDR3 sequences; approximately 6.2% are singletons. This material consisted of CD4+ T cells sorted from PBMCs, taken on the day of the first yellow fever vaccination. This receptor was obtained from a man younger than 35 who received the YFV17D yellow fever vaccine. The chain combines TRBV11-1 with TRBJ2-7; D possibly matches TRBD1 or TRBD2 (5 bases each). The CDR3 sequence is CASRAGRATSYEQYF. The CDR3 region has the DNA TGTGCCAGCAGGGCGGGCAGGGCCACCTCCTACGAGCAGTACTTC.